A few counts support the clone carrying this T cell receptor beta chain. Methods used by the authors: Quantification of nucleated cells was approximated via reference gene primer amplification. The assay was immunoSEQ multiplex PCR, and TCRdb's table has in-frame clones only and misses some. That table is the source of V, J and clone size, and D and trimming were worked out from the DNA. The sample lists just over 250,000 clones, about 81% seen once, with around 3.9% in the top ten. These data belong to a study of blood T cell repertoires in COVID-19. As for the study in general: The cDNA or gDNA used as material had been derived from T cells, B-cell-depleted T cells, or PBMCs.

CDR1 is MGHRA and CDR2 is YSYEKL in the germline V gene. V lost 3 bases, J lost 3 bases, and 6 bases stayed unmatched. CDR3 size: 17 residues. Sequenced material: PBMCs or T cells enriched from blood (not recorded which). The rearrangement uses TRBV4-1 and TRBJ2-2; 11 nucleotides match TRBD2. The sequence came from a man aged 25-45 years with acute COVID-19. CDR3 region: CASSHAVAGGHTGELFF. The CDR3 DNA reads TGCGCCAGCAGCCATGCGGTAGCGGGGGGGCACACCGGGGAGCTGTTTTTT.